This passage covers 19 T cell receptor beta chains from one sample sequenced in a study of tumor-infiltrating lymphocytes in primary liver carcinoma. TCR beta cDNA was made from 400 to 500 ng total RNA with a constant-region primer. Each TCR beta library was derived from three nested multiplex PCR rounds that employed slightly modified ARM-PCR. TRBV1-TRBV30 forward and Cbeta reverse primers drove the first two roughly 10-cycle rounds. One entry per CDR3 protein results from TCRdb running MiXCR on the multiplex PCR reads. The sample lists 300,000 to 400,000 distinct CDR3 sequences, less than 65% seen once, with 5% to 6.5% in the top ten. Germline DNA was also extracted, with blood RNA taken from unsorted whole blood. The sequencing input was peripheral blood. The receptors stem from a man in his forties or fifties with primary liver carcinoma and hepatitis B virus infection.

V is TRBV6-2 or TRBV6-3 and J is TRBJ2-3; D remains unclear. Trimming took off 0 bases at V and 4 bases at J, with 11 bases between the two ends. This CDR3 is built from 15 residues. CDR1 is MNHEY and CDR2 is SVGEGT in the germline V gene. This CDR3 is CASSYSSPNADTQYF. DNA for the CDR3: TGTGCCAGCAGTTACTCGAGTCCTAACGCAGATACGCAGTATTTT.

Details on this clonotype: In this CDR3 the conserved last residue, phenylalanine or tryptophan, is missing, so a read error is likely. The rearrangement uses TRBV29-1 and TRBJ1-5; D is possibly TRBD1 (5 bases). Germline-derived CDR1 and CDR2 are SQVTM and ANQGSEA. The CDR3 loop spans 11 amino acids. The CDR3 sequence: CSVGVGGSQHP. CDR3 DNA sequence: TGTAGCGTGGGGGTGGGTGGGTCCCAGCATCCT.

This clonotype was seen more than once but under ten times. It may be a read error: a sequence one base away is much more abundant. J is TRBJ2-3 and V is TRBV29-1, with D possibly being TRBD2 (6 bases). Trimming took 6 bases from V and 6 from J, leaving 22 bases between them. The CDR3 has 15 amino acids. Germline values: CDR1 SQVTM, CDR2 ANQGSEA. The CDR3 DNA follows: TGCAGCGTCCCACGACTAGTGGGAAAAAGTGATACGCAGTATTTT. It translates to CSVPRLVGKSDTQYF.

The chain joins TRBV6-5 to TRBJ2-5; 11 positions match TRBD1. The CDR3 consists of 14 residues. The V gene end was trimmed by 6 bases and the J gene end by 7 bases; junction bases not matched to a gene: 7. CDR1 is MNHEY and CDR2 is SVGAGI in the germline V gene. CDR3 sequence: CASSSGTGGMTQYF. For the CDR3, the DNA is TGTGCCAGCAGCTCCGGGACAGGGGGGATGACCCAGTACTTC.

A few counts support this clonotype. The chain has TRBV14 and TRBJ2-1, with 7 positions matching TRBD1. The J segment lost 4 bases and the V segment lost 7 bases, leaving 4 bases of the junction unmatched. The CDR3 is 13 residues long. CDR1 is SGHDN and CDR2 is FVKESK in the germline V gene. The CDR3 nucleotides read TGTGCCAGCAAAGGACAGGAGTACAATGAGCAGTTCTTC. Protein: CASKGQEYNEQFF.

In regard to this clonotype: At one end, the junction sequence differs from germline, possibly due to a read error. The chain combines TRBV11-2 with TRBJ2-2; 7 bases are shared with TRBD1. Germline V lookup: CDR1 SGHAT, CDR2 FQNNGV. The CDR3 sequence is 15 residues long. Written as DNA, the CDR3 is TGTGCCAGCAGCTTAGTACAGGGGCGGACCGGGGAGCCGTTGTTT. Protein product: CASSLVQGRTGEPLF.

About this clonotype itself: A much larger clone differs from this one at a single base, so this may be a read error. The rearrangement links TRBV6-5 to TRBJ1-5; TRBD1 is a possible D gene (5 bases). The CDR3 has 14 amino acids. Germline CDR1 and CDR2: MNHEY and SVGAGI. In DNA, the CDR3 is TGTGCCAACAGTAGGGACCGAAGCAATCAGCCCCAGCATTTT. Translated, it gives CANSRDRSNQPQHF.

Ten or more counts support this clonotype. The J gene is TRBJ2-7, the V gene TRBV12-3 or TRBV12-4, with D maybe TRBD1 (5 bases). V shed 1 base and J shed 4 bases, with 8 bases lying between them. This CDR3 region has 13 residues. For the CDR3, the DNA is TGTGCCAGCAGTTTAGAACAGGAGTACGAGCAGTACTTC. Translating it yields CASSLEQEYEQYF.

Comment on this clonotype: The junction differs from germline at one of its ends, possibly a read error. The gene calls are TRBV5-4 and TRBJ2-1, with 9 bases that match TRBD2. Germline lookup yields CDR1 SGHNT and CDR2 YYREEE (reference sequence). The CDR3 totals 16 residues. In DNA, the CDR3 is TGTGCCAGTAGCTTGCCTCCTAGCGGGAACGACAATGAGCAGTTCTTC. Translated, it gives CASSLPPSGNDNEQFF.

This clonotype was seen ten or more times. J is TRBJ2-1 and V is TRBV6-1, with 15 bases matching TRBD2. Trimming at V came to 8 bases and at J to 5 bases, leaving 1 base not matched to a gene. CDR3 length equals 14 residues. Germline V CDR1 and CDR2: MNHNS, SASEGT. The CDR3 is CASGLAGGDNEQFF. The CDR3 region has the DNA TGTGCCAGCGGACTAGCGGGAGGGGACAATGAGCAGTTCTTC.

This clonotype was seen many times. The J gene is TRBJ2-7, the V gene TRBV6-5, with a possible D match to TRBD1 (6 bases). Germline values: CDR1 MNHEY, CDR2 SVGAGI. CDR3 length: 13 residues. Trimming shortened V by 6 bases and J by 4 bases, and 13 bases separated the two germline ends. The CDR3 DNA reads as TGTGCCAGCAGCCAGGGGTGGGTATACGAGCAGTACTTC. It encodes CASSQGWVYEQYF.

The CDR3 protein is CASSQAQGAKNVQYF. DNA for the CDR3: TGCGCCAGCAGCCAAGCCCAGGGGGCCAAGAACGTTCAGTACTTC. V and J are TRBV4-1 and TRBJ2-4, with 8 bases that match TRBD1. Germline loops: CDR1 MGHRA, CDR2 YSYEKL. The CDR3 is made up of 15 amino acids. The V segment lost 1 base and the J segment 11 bases; nucleotides outside the gene matches: 10.

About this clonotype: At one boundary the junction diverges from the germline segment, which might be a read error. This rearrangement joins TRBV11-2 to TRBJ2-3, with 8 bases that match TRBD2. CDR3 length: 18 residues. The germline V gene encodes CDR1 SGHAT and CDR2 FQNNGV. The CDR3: CANSLSPGLVGVIDTQYF. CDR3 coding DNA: TGTGCCAACAGCTTGTCCCCGGGACTAGTGGGAGTGATAGATACGCAGTATTTT.

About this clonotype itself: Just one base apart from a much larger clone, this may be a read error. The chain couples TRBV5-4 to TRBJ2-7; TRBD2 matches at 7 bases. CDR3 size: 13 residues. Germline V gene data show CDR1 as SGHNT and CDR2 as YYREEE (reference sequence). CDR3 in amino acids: CVSSAGAYYEQYF. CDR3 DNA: TGTGTCAGCAGCGCGGGAGCCTACTACGAGCAGTACTTC. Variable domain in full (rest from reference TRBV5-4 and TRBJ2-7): ETGVTQSPTHLIKTRGQQVTLRCSSQSGHNTVSWYQQALGQGPQFIFQYYREEENGRGNFPPRFSGLQFPNYSSELNVNALELDDSALYLCVSSAGAYYEQYFGPGTRLTVT.

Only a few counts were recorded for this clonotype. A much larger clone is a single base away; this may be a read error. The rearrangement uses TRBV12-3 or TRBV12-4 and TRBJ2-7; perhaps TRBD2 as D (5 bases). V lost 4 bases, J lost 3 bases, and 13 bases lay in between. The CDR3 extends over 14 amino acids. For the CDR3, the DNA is TGTGCCAGCAGTTCTCACACGGGAAACTACGAGCAGTACTTC. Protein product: CASSSHTGNYEQYF.

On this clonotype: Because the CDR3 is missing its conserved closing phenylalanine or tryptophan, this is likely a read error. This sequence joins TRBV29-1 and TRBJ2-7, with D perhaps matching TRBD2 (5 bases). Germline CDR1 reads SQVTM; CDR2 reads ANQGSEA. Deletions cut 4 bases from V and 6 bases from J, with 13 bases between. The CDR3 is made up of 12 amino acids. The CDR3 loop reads CSVATRRGEQYL. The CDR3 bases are TGCAGCGTTGCCACTAGACGGGGCGAGCAGTACTTA.

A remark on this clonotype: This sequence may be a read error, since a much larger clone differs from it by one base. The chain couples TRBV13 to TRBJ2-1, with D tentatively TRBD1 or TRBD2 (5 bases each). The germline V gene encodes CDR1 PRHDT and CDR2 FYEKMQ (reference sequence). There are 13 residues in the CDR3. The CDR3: CASGLGGTNEQFF. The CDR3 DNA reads TGTGCCAGCGGCTTAGGTGGGACCAATGAGCAGTTCTTC.

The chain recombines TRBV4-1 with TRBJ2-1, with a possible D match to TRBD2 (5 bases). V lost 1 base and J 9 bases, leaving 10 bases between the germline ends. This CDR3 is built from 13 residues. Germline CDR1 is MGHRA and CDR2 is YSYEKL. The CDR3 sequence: CASSQVRGREQFF. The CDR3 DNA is TGCGCCAGCAGCCAAGTTCGGGGTCGTGAGCAGTTCTTC.

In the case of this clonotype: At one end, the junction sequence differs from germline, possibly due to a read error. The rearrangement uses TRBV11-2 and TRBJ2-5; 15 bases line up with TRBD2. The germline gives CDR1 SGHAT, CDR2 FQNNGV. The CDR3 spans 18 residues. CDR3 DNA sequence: TGTGCCAGCAGTTGGACTAGCGGGAGGGCACGATCGGGGGAGACCGAGTACTTC. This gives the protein CASSWTSGRARSGETEYF.